This TCR beta chain derives from a study of T cell repertoires in cytomegalovirus infection. About the research overall: Indicated by public TCR beta signatures were CMV infection and matching HLA type.

This clonotype showed up just a few times. Its specificity is unknown. V was pared by 3 bases and J by 8 bases, with 13 bases between. This CDR3 is built from 13 residues. One entry per CDR3 protein results from TCRdb running MiXCR on the reads. The table has around 530,000 distinct CDR3 sequences, about 30% seen once. Study observations and caveats: HLA-C-restricted TCR beta clonotypes specific for CMV led the ex vivo response. Of the TCR beta families, the public ones yielded a cumulative frequency that identified carriers of CMV plus the relevant HLA.

This clonotype originated in a human donor in good health (CMV status not recorded). Some clones in this sample may be carry-over from other donors' samples. The J gene is TRBJ1-2, the V gene TRBV12-3 or TRBV12-4, with D hard to call. Source material: PBMCs. The CDR3 DNA follows: TGTGCCAGCAGTTTGCTCGGGTCAGGAGGCTACACCTTC. Translated, it gives CASSLLGSGGYTF.